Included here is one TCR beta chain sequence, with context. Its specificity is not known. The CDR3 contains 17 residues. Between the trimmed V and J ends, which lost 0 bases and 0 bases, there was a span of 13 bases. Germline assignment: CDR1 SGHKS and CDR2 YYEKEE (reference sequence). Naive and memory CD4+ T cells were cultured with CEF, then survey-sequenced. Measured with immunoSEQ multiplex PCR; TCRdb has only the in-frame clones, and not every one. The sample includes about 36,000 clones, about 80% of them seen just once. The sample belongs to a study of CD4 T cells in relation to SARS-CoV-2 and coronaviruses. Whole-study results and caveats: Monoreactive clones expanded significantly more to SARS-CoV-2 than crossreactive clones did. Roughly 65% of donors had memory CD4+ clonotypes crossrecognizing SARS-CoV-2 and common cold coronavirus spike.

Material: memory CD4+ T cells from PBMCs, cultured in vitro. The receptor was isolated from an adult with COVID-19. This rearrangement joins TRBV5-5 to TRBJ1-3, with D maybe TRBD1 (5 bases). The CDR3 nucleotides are TGTGCCAGCAGCTTGGTACTAGTCGGGACCTCTGGAAACACCATATATTTT. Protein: CASSLVLVGTSGNTIYF.